A selection of T cell receptor beta chains follows, all from one sample in a study of T cells after yellow fever vaccination. From the 5' RACE reads, TCRdb called clonotypes with MiXCR, one entry per CDR3 protein. This sample has 130,000 or so distinct CDR3 sequences; roughly 15% occur once, and the top ten carry approximately 43%. The specimen was CD8+ T cells sorted from PBMCs, collected 5 days after the yellow fever booster vaccination. These receptors were collected from a man aged 18-30 years who received the YFV17D yellow fever vaccine. Each CDR3 is given without its conserved first and last residue.

>TRBV13|TRBJ2-6
ASSGDSNSGANVLT
>TRBV7-2|TRBJ1-1
ASRPAFGFVGSRVNTEAF
>TRBV7-9|TRBJ2-5
ASSWPPSGVETQY
>TRBV9|TRBJ2-1
ASSVAGGMVEQF
>TRBV12-3/TRBV12-4|TRBJ2-5
ASRASVGMETQY
>TRBV29-1|TRBJ1-2
SVEARDREHGYT
>TRBV9|TRBJ1-2
ASSVGGGDYGYT
>TRBV5-1|TRBJ1-6
ASSWAPENSPLH
>TRBV25-1|TRBJ2-2
ASSEGLTNTGELF
>TRBV4-2|TRBJ2-1
ASSQESLAGGRYNEQF
>TRBV4-3|TRBJ1-2
ASSPAGYSYYGYT
>TRBV6-2/TRBV6-3|TRBJ2-7
ASQLQGRGYEQY
>TRBV19|TRBJ2-7
ASSPGTGEQY
>TRBV19|TRBJ2-3
ASSTGLAGGTDTQY
>TRBV2|TRBJ2-5
ASLQGDGYLEGETQY
>TRBV5-5|TRBJ2-1
ASRSGQASYNEQF
>TRBV4-1|TRBJ2-1
ASSPTVPGGRNEQF
>TRBV5-1|TRBJ2-3
ASSLEGGSTDTQY
>TRBV4-1|TRBJ1-1
ASSQETGAYLEAF
>TRBV29-1|TRBJ2-2
SVGTANTGELF
>TRBV12-3/TRBV12-4|TRBJ1-1
ASWEGTEAF
>TRBV9|TRBJ1-4
ASSADGGTNEKLF
>TRBV4-1|TRBJ2-7
ASSQDSIGYEQY
>TRBV21-1|TRBJ2-5
ASSKDQRPGLAEQETQY
>TRBV6-5|TRBJ1-6
ASKIGQGGNSPLH
>TRBV6-2/TRBV6-3|-
ASSTTGVGIQF
>TRBV3-1|TRBJ2-4
ASSPHRGGAGGNIQY
>TRBV13|TRBJ2-1
ASSLGGGEAYNEQF
>TRBV11-3|TRBJ2-7
ASSLAGTGKNEQY
>TRBV4-1|TRBJ2-7
ASSQGTEGVHEQY
>TRBV12-3/TRBV12-4|TRBJ1-6
ASAARSSSYNSPLH